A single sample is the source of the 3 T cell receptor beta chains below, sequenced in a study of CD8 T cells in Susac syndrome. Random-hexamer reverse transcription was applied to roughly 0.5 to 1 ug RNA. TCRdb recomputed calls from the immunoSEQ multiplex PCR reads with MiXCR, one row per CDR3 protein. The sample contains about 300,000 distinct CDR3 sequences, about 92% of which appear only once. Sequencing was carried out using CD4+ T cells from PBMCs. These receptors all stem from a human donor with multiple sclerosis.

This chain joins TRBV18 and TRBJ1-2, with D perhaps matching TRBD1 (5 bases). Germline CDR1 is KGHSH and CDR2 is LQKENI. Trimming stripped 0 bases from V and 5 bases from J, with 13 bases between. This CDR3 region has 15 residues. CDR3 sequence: CASSPPTSGLYGYTF. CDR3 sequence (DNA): TGTGCCAGCTCACCACCTACGTCAGGGCTATATGGCTACACCTTC. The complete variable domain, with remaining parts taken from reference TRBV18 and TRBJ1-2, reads NAGVMQNPRHLVRRRGQEARLRCSPMKGHSHVYWYRQLPEEGLKFMVYLQKENIIDESGMPKERFSAEFPKEGPSILRIQQVVRGDSAAYFCASSPPTSGLYGYTFGSGTRLTVV.

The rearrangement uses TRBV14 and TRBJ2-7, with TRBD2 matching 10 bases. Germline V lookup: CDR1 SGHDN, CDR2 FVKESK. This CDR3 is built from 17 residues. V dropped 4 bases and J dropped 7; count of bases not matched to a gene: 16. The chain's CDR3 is CASSPRTSGRFLGEQYF. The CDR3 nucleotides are TGTGCCAGCAGCCCAAGGACTAGCGGACGTTTCTTAGGGGAGCAGTACTTC.

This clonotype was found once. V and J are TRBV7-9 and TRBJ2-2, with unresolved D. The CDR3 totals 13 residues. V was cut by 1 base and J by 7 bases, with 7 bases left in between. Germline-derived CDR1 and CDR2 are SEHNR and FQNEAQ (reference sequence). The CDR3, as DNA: TGTGCCAGCAGCTTAGTGGAGCACGGGGAGCTGTTTTTT. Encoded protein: CASSLVEHGELFF.